Below, 31 T cell receptor beta chains from the same sample are listed, as sequenced in a study of radiotherapy plus CTLA-4 blockade in lung cancer. Assay used: immunoSEQ multiplex PCR; TCRdb lists only in-frame clones, some missing. The repertoire holds about 110,000 clones, with about four fifths as singletons. The sample consisted of peripheral blood, taken from a patient treated with radiotherapy plus ipilimumab. The source is a human donor with non-small cell lung cancer that progressed on radiotherapy plus ipilimumab. Some clones in this sample may be carry-over from other donors' samples.

V usage is TRBV5-4 and J usage is TRBJ2-3; 9 positions agree with TRBD2. This CDR3 region has 15 residues. Germline CDR1 reads SGHNT; CDR2 reads YYREEE (reference sequence). The ends lost 4 bases at V and 5 bases at J; junction bases unmatched: 8. The chain's CDR3 is CASSAAGGQQDTQYF. The DNA of the CDR3 is TGTGCCAGCAGCGCTGCGGGGGGGCAGCAAGATACGCAGTATTTT.

V usage is TRBV18 and J usage is TRBJ1-5; D uncertain. From germline, CDR1 is KGHSH and CDR2 LQKENI. CDR3 length: 13 residues. The germline V and J ends were trimmed by 1 base and 4 bases, with 5 bases remaining between them. The CDR3 region is CASSPQQNQPQHF. The DNA for the CDR3 is TGTGCCAGCTCACCACAGCAGAATCAGCCCCAGCATTTT.

In this sample, this clone turned up a few times. V gene TRBV9 combines with J gene TRBJ1-4, with 10 bases identical to TRBD1. The V gene's germline CDR1 is SGDLS and CDR2 YYNGEE. After removal of 4 bases from V and 7 bases from J, the junction contained 7 bases not matched to a gene. The CDR3 loop spans 15 amino acids. The chain's CDR3 is CASSMTGGVTEKLFF. The DNA for the CDR3 is TGTGCCAGCAGCATGACAGGGGGCGTAACTGAAAAACTGTTTTTT.

The V gene is TRBV28, the J gene TRBJ1-2; possible D gene TRBD1, 5 bases. Trimming pared 4 bases from V and 5 bases from J, leaving 8 bases between. From germline, CDR1 is MDHEN and CDR2 SYDVKM. The CDR3 covers 12 residues. CDR3 protein: CASSWTSYGYTF. CDR3 in DNA: TGTGCCAGCAGTTGGACAAGTTATGGCTACACCTTC.

The V call is TRBV27, the J call TRBJ2-5; TRBD1 agrees at 12 bases. CDR1 MNHEY and CDR2 SMNVEV come from the germline V gene (reference sequence). This CDR3 region has 16 residues. Trimming cost V 3 bases and J 5 bases; bases outside gene matches: 7. Here the CDR3 reads CASSFGGTGGGETQYF. In DNA, the CDR3 is TGTGCCAGCAGTTTTGGCGGGACAGGGGGCGGCGAGACCCAGTACTTC.

This clone has more than one count but fewer than ten. The chain couples TRBV4-3 to TRBJ1-2; D perhaps matches TRBD1 (6 bases). Trimming cost V 1 base and J 4 bases, with 13 bases left between them. The CDR3 sequence is 15 residues long. Germline V gene lookup returns CDR1 LGHNA and CDR2 YSLEER. Here the CDR3 DNA reads TGCGCCAGCAGCCAAGGACAGGTTGTCGGCTATGGCTACACCTTC. Residues: CASSQGQVVGYGYTF.

J is TRBJ2-7 and V is TRBV29-1, with D perhaps given as TRBD1 or TRBD2 (7 bases each). Per the germline V gene, CDR1 is SQVTM and CDR2 is ANQGSEA. Deletions cut 8 bases from V and 4 bases from J, with 21 bases between. CDR3 size: 14 residues. The CDR3 nucleotides read TGCAGCACCGGGGAGGGGGCCTTGGGGTACGAGCAGTACTTC. Translation gives CSTGEGALGYEQYF.

This clone was observed once. This chain links TRBV5-6 with TRBJ2-2, with D perhaps matching TRBD1 or TRBD2 (5 bases each). Germline V CDR1 and CDR2: SGHDT, YYEEEE. Trimming pared 2 bases from V and 6 bases from J, leaving 17 bases between. CDR3 length equals 16 residues. DNA for the CDR3: TGTGCCAGCAGCTTTACCAGGGTGTTGGGGGCCGGGGAGCTGTTTTTT. Amino acids: CASSFTRVLGAGELFF.

V usage is TRBV5-1 and J usage is TRBJ1-3; D is uncertain. The CDR3 is 15 residues long. The germline V and J ends were trimmed by 4 bases and 4 bases, with 15 bases remaining between them. Germline assignment: CDR1 SGHRS and CDR2 YFSETQ. The CDR3 region is CASSLDTARGNTIYF. The CDR3 coding sequence is TGCGCCAGCAGCCTAGACACTGCAAGGGGAAACACCATATATTTT.

The chain has TRBV6-1 and TRBJ2-7; maybe TRBD1 (6 bases). Germline-derived CDR1 and CDR2 are MNHNS and SASEGT. V was trimmed by 0 bases and J by 3 bases, leaving 15 bases between them. The CDR3 covers 16 residues. The CDR3: CASSEAQGHSIYEQYF. The CDR3 DNA is TGTGCCAGCAGTGAAGCGCAGGGACATTCAATCTACGAGCAGTACTTC.

In DNA form, the CDR3 reads TGTGCCACCAGCAGGGAAGGGGGCTGGACTCTAGCCAAAAACATTCAGTACTTC. As protein: CATSREGGWTLAKNIQYF. The chain uses TRBV15 and TRBJ2-4; 7 nucleotides agree with TRBD1. J lost 0 bases, V lost 3 bases, and 11 bases had no gene match. Per germline, CDR1 LNHNV and CDR2 YYDKDF (reference sequence). The CDR3 runs 18 residues.

This clone was seen more than once but under ten times. V is TRBV18 and J is TRBJ1-4, with unresolved D. CDR3 length: 17 residues. CDR1 KGHSH and CDR2 LQKENI come from the germline V gene. Trimming pared 0 bases from V and 0 bases from J, leaving 11 bases between. The chain's CDR3 is CASSPPGNFATNEKLFF. In nucleotides, the CDR3 is TGTGCCAGCTCACCACCAGGGAACTTTGCAACTAATGAAAAACTGTTTTTT. The full variable domain, rest sourced from reference TRBV18 and TRBJ1-4, is NAGVMQNPRHLVRRRGQEARLRCSPMKGHSHVYWYRQLPEEGLKFMVYLQKENIIDESGMPKERFSAEFPKEGPSILRIQQVVRGDSAAYFCASSPPGNFATNEKLFFGSGTQLSVL.

The count of this clone is one. The rearrangement uses TRBV11-2 and TRBJ2-7, with D unresolved. V lost 8 bases to trimming and J lost 2 bases, with 13 bases between them. CDR1 is SGHAT and CDR2 is FQNNGV in the germline V gene. The CDR3 covers 13 residues. CDR3 in DNA: TGTGCCAGCGCTACGGGCACCGCCTACGAGCAGTACTTC. It encodes CASATGTAYEQYF.

This rearrangement joins TRBV7-8 to TRBJ1-5, with D unresolved. This CDR3 has 13 residues. CDR1 and CDR2 from the germline V gene are SGHVS and FQNEAQ. Trimming removed 0 bases from V and 7 bases from J, with 7 bases in between. The CDR3 loop is CASSLALEQPQHF. The CDR3 DNA follows: TGTGCCAGCAGCTTAGCGCTCGAACAGCCCCAGCATTTT.

This chain joins TRBV28 and TRBJ1-1; TRBD1 is a possible D gene (5 bases). From germline, CDR1 is MDHEN and CDR2 SYDVKM. This CDR3 is built from 14 residues. V was trimmed by 7 bases and J by 6 bases, leaving 18 bases between them. The CDR3 reads CASTFSGGSAEAFF. In DNA, the CDR3 is TGTGCCAGCACCTTTAGTGGGGGATCCGCTGAAGCTTTCTTT.

The rearrangement links TRBV28 to TRBJ1-2; D unclear. V was cut by 3 bases and J by 6 bases, with 5 bases left in between. CDR1 is MDHEN, CDR2 SYDVKM, per germline. The CDR3 runs 11 residues. CDR3 residues: CASSFGNGYTF. CDR3 coding DNA: TGTGCCAGCAGTTTCGGAAATGGCTACACCTTC.

This CDR3 is CASRTTGGETQYF. The DNA for the CDR3 is TGTGCCAGCAGGACCACAGGGGGAGAGACCCAGTACTTC. The rearrangement uses TRBV6-6 and TRBJ2-5; the match to TRBD1 covers 8 bases. V shed 6 bases, J shed 4 bases, and the junction held 4 bases outside the gene matches. The CDR3 totals 13 residues. Germline CDR1 reads MNHNY; CDR2 reads SVGAGI (reference sequence).

V usage is TRBV11-2 and J usage is TRBJ1-1; 7 bases are shared with TRBD1. This CDR3 is built from 17 residues. In germline, CDR1 is SGHAT, CDR2 FQNNGV. Trimming removed 5 bases from V and 1 base from J; junction bases left unmatched: 13. CDR3 DNA sequence: TGTGCCAGCAGCGTTGTGGCAGGGGGGTCGCGGAACACTGAAGCTTTCTTT. Translation: CASSVVAGGSRNTEAFF.

This clone was counted a few times. V and J are TRBV19 and TRBJ1-5; D is unresolved. The CDR3 extends over 12 amino acids. CDR1 is LNHDA, CDR2 SQIVND, per germline (reference sequence). V lost 7 bases, J lost 6 bases, and 10 bases lay in between. The CDR3: CASKAEVQPQHF. The CDR3 DNA reads as TGTGCCAGTAAGGCAGAGGTTCAGCCCCAGCATTTT.

This rearrangement joins TRBV27 to TRBJ2-5; 7 nucleotides agree with TRBD2. The CDR3 consists of 14 residues. Germline values: CDR1 MNHEY, CDR2 SMNVEV (reference sequence). V lost 3 bases, J lost 7 bases, and 8 bases stayed unmatched. CDR3 bases: TGTGCCAGCAGTTTGTCGGCAGGCGGGGGGACCCAGTACTTC. Translated, it gives CASSLSAGGGTQYF.

The chain uses TRBV5-1 and TRBJ2-2; 8 positions agree with TRBD1. The V gene end was trimmed by 0 bases and the J gene end by 3 bases; junction bases not matched to a gene: 4. This CDR3 is built from 16 residues. Germline loops: CDR1 SGHRS, CDR2 YFSETQ. The CDR3 DNA reads TGCGCCAGCAGCTTGGGCGTGGACAGGGACACCGGGGAGCTGTTTTTT. This codes for CASSLGVDRDTGELFF.

The chain links TRBV5-1 to TRBJ2-7; D is unclear. CDR3 length equals 12 residues. Trimming took 4 bases from V and 7 from J, leaving 12 bases between them. Germline V gene data show CDR1 as SGHRS and CDR2 as YFSETQ. CDR3 protein: CASSQVGFEQYF. The CDR3 DNA is TGCGCCAGCAGCCAGGTCGGTTTTGAGCAGTACTTC.

The CDR3 loop reads CASSYSQGETNTEAFF. In nucleotides, the CDR3 is TGTGCCAGCAGTTACTCCCAGGGGGAAACGAACACTGAAGCTTTCTTT. The V call is TRBV6-5, the J call TRBJ1-1, with 7 nucleotides matching TRBD1. The CDR3 has 16 amino acids. V lost 0 bases to trimming and J lost 1 base; unmatched junction nucleotides: 5. Looked up from germline, CDR1 is MNHEY and CDR2 is SVGAGI.

The rearrangement joins TRBV7-9 to TRBJ2-1; no definite D call. Germline V lookup: CDR1 SEHNR, CDR2 FQNEAQ (reference sequence). This CDR3 comprises 13 residues. Trimming pared 1 base from V and 13 bases from J, leaving 14 bases between. This CDR3 reads CASSLEWPPSQFF. The DNA of the CDR3 is TGTGCCAGCAGCTTAGAGTGGCCCCCGTCCCAGTTCTTC. Together with reference TRBV7-9 and TRBJ2-1, the CDR3 gives the full variable domain: DTGVSQNPRHKITKRGQNVTFRCDPISEHNRLYWYRQTLGQGPEFLTYFQNEAQLEKSRLLSDRFSAERPKGSFSTLEIQRTEQGDSAMYLCASSLEWPPSQFFGPGTRLTVL.

This clone appeared a single time. The chain combines TRBV4-2 with TRBJ2-2; D gene unclear. Between the trimmed V and J ends, which lost 0 bases and 3 bases, there was a span of 11 bases. Germline V CDR1 and CDR2: LGHNA, YNFKEQ. There are 16 residues in the CDR3. The CDR3 region has the DNA TGTGCCAGCAGCCAAGATATTCAGAGAGACACCGGGGAGCTGTTTTTT. Translation gives CASSQDIQRDTGELFF.

This clone occurred once. The rearrangement joins TRBV2 to TRBJ1-1, with TRBD1 as a possible D gene (5 bases). Germline V gives CDR1 SNHLY, CDR2 FYNNEI. The CDR3 covers 14 residues. Trimming took off 7 bases at V and 1 base at J, with 13 bases between the two ends. The CDR3 coding sequence is TGTGCCAGCAACTCTTGGCAGGGGAACACTGAAGCTTTCTTT. Its translation: CASNSWQGNTEAFF.

The chain couples TRBV5-5 to TRBJ2-3, with D possibly called TRBD1 or TRBD2 (5 bases each). The germline V and J ends were trimmed by 2 bases and 2 bases, with 9 bases remaining between them. From germline, CDR1 is SGHKS and CDR2 YYEKEE (reference sequence). CDR3 size: 14 residues. CDR3: CASSFEGTTDTQYF. The CDR3 nucleotides read TGTGCCAGCAGCTTTGAAGGGACCACAGATACGCAGTATTTT. Full variable domain (rest looked up from reference TRBV5-5 and TRBJ2-3): DAGVTQSPTHLIKTRGQQVTLRCSPISGHKSVSWYQQVLGQGPQFIFQYYEKEERGRGNFPDRFSARQFPNYSSELNVNALLLGDSALYLCASSFEGTTDTQYFGPGTRLTVL.

The genes are TRBV6-5 and TRBJ2-5; D not resolved. This CDR3 contains 11 residues. The germline V gene has CDR1 MNHEY and CDR2 SVGAGI. Between the trimmed V and J ends, which lost 5 bases and 7 bases, there was a span of 8 bases. CDR3 DNA sequence: TGTGCCAGCAGTCGTGGCAGGACCCAGTACTTC. The encoded protein is CASSRGRTQYF.

This clone appeared once. The chain links TRBV6-1 to TRBJ2-7; no definite D call. There are 12 residues in the CDR3. Per germline, CDR1 MNHNS and CDR2 SASEGT. Trimming removed 6 bases from V and 7 bases from J, with 13 bases in between. This CDR3 is CASRSRTGEQYF. For the CDR3, the DNA is TGTGCCAGCAGATCACGGACCGGGGAGCAGTACTTC.

The chain couples TRBV7-8 to TRBJ2-5, with 8 bases aligning to TRBD1. The trim removed 2 bases at V and 1 base at J, leaving 9 bases unmatched. The germline gives CDR1 SGHVS, CDR2 FQNEAQ. The CDR3 has 17 amino acids. DNA of the CDR3: TGTGCCAGCAGCTTACTAAACCAGGGGGCAGTCCAAGAGACCCAGTACTTC. It translates to CASSLLNQGAVQETQYF.

This rearrangement joins TRBV7-7 to TRBJ1-2; D is unclear. Germline V lookup: CDR1 SSHAT, CDR2 FNYEAQ (reference sequence). This CDR3 is built from 13 residues. The ends were cut back, 5 bases at V and 4 bases at J, with 11 bases in the middle. The CDR3 here is CASSPRRSYGYTF. The DNA of the CDR3 is TGTGCCAGCAGCCCCCGACGGAGCTATGGCTACACCTTC.